This section outlines one T cell receptor beta chain sequence together with its context. The antigen is undetermined. 60 Vbeta and 13 Jbeta primers were used in PCR. TCRdb's copy holds only in-frame clones and misses some; the assay was immunoSEQ multiplex PCR. The sample records about 100,000 clones, about 75% being singletons. The data were obtained in a study of cytomegalovirus exposure and HLA in healthy donors. Whole-study results and caveats: It was confirmed in vitro that a few of the CMV-associated chains were specific for CMV antigens. The study recorded around 160 TCR beta chains that were cytomegalovirus-associated. In an earlier analysis, most TCR beta V segments were productive about 87% or about 30% of the time.

Nominally healthy donors provided the samples, though records likely missed some immune exposures. The CDR3 totals 13 residues. V lost 4 bases and J lost 5; bases outside the gene matches: 4. The germline V gene encodes CDR1 SGHTA and CDR2 FQGTGA. This chain joins TRBV7-3 and TRBJ2-7, with 8 positions matching TRBD1. This TCR derives from a male donor in good health and CMV-seropositive. The source material was PBMCs. The CDR3, as DNA: TGTGCCAGCAGCTCCGGACAGGGACACGAGCAGTACTTC. Protein: CASSSGQGHEQYF.